The 6 T cell receptor beta chains given below trace back to one sample, sequenced in a study of glioma-infiltrating T cells. TCR alpha and beta CDR3 regions were amplified from RNA using iRepertoire nested multiplex PCR. A single record per CDR3 protein comes from TCRdb applying MiXCR to the multiplex PCR reads. This sample has approximately 90,000 distinct CDR3 sequences, with roughly 23% found just once. The sample taken for sequencing was glioma tissue, nonneoplastic brain tissue, or PBMCs (not recorded which). These receptor sequences come from a human donor with low-grade glioma or glioblastoma, undergoing nonglioma brain surgery, or in good health (not recorded which).

In this sample, this clonotype turned up many times. The chain is built from TRBV2 and TRBJ1-3, with D maybe TRBD1 (5 bases). The V gene's germline CDR1 is SNHLY and CDR2 FYNNEI. The CDR3 contains 14 residues. Trimming stripped 2 bases from V and 4 bases from J, with 9 bases between. The CDR3 is CASSEQGIGNTIYF. The CDR3 DNA follows: TGTGCCAGCAGTGAACAGGGTATCGGAAACACCATATATTTT.

This clonotype was counted between two and nine times. A much more abundant neighbour one base away suggests this may be a read error. This chain uses TRBV7-8 with TRBJ2-1; no clear D. The CDR3 consists of 13 residues. The germline V gene encodes CDR1 SGHVS and CDR2 FQNEAQ. CDR3 sequence: CVSSRARFNEQFF. The CDR3 DNA reads as TGTGTCAGCAGCCGAGCGAGATTCAATGAGCAGTTCTTC.

This clonotype has at least ten counts. The CDR3 bases are TGCAGTGCTAGCAGGGCGAAAAATTCACCCCTCCACTTT. As protein: CSASRAKNSPLHF. This chain uses TRBV20-1 with TRBJ1-6, with D possibly TRBD1 on 5 matching bases. The CDR3 loop spans 13 amino acids. Germline V CDR1 and CDR2: DFQATT, SNEGSKA (reference sequence). Trimming shortened V by 3 bases and J by 7 bases, and 10 bases separated the two germline ends.

This clonotype was recorded many times. The genes are TRBV7-2 and TRBJ1-1; 7 bases match TRBD1. Germline V lookup: CDR1 SGHTA, CDR2 FQGNSA. This CDR3 is built from 13 residues. Germline trimming cut 0 bases from V and 11 bases from J; bases unmatched to any gene: 6. The CDR3 sequence: CASSLARRGRAFF. Here the CDR3 DNA reads TGTGCCAGCAGCTTAGCGAGGAGGGGGCGGGCTTTCTTT.

CDR3 DNA: TGTGCCAGCAGCGCCGGGGTCGGGGCCGGCACAGATACGCAGTATTTT. As protein: CASSAGVGAGTDTQYF. The chain combines TRBV9 with TRBJ2-3; tentatively, D is TRBD1 or TRBD2 (5 bases each). The length of the CDR3 is 16 residues. Germline lookup yields CDR1 SGDLS and CDR2 YYNGEE. V lost 3 bases and J lost 1, with 15 bases in between.

This clonotype was observed at least ten times. The V call is TRBV18, the J call TRBJ1-5; D gene unclear. Germline V gene sequence: CDR1 KGHSH, CDR2 LQKENI. With 3 bases removed from V and 1 base from J, the gap between germline ends came to 13 bases. This CDR3 region has 16 residues. The CDR3: CASSPREATSNQPQHF. The CDR3 DNA reads TGTGCCAGCTCACCTCGGGAAGCCACAAGCAATCAGCCCCAGCATTTT.